Presented here are 12 T cell receptor beta chains from one specimen sequenced in a study of T cell responses to AZD1222 COVID-19 vaccine. The data were produced by immunoSEQ multiplex PCR, yet TCRdb's version contains in-frame clones alone and is incomplete. This table has around 76,000 clones, approximately 81% appearing once. Source: peripheral blood, taken on day 0 of AZD1222 vaccination. The receptors stem from an adult in good health.

V gene TRBV15 combines with J gene TRBJ1-2; the match to TRBD1 covers 12 bases. This CDR3 has 16 residues. Germline values: CDR1 LNHNV, CDR2 YYDKDF (reference sequence). J lost 2 bases, V lost 2 bases, and 3 bases had no gene match. This chain's CDR3 is CATSRTGTGGNYGYTF. The CDR3 nucleotides are TGTGCCACCAGCAGAACCGGGACAGGGGGCAACTATGGCTACACCTTC.

This chain uses TRBV5-4 with TRBJ1-2, with 7 bases matching TRBD1. Germline V gene lookup returns CDR1 SGHNT and CDR2 YYREEE (reference sequence). The CDR3 extends over 13 amino acids. V gave up 5 bases and J gave up 7 bases; unmatched junction bases: 8. The CDR3 sequence: CASSGGGVGGYTF. The CDR3 DNA is TGTGCCAGCAGTGGAGGGGGCGTTGGTGGCTACACCTTC.

This rearrangement joins TRBV21-1 to TRBJ1-6. TRBV21-1 is a pseudogene segment. The CDR3 has 14 residues. The CDR3 sequence: CASSKEKRGDTLHF. CDR3 sequence (DNA): TGTGCCAGCAGCAAAGAAAAGAGGGGGGACACCCTCCACTTT.

The chain is built from TRBV4-2 and TRBJ1-2, with a tentative D call TRBD1 (5 bases). The CDR3 totals 13 residues. Germline V gene sequence: CDR1 LGHNA, CDR2 YNFKEQ. V was pared by 3 bases and J by 4 bases, with 9 bases between. The CDR3 DNA reads as TGTGCCAGCAGCCAGAGGGACGGCTATGGCTACACCTTC. This gives the protein CASSQRDGYGYTF.

The chain's CDR3 is CASSLAQGRGNTIYF. The CDR3 bases are TGTGCCAGCAGCTTAGCACAGGGTCGAGGCAACACCATATATTTT. The chain links TRBV7-2 to TRBJ1-3; D is possibly TRBD1 (6 bases). Germline V gene sequence: CDR1 SGHTA, CDR2 FQGNSA. The CDR3 totals 15 residues. V was cut by 0 bases and J by 7 bases, with 13 bases left in between.

This rearrangement joins TRBV28 to TRBJ2-1; 8 nucleotides line up with TRBD2. The germline gives CDR1 MDHEN, CDR2 SYDVKM. The CDR3 has 21 amino acids. Unmatched junction bases numbered 19, after V lost 3 bases and J lost 0 bases. Here the CDR3 reads CASSFYLTQSAGGRSYNEQFF. Written as DNA, the CDR3 is TGTGCCAGCAGTTTTTATCTCACACAAAGCGCGGGGGGCCGCTCCTACAATGAGCAGTTCTTC.

V and J are TRBV7-9 and TRBJ2-3; 10 positions match TRBD2. With 5 bases clipped from V and 2 bases from J, the junction kept 10 bases outside the gene matches. In germline, CDR1 is SEHNR, CDR2 FQNEAQ (reference sequence). CDR3 length: 17 residues. The CDR3 DNA follows: TGTGCCAGCAGCAAACCCGGGACTAGCGAATCCACAGATACGCAGTATTTT. Translated, it gives CASSKPGTSESTDTQYF.

As DNA, the CDR3 is TGTGCCAGCAGTTACACCATGACAGGGGGCAATGAGCAGTTCTTC. Translation gives CASSYTMTGGNEQFF. The chain links TRBV6-5 to TRBJ2-1; 9 bases match TRBD1. From germline, CDR1 is MNHEY and CDR2 SVGAGI. The CDR3 consists of 15 residues. V trimming: 2 bases; J trimming: 6 bases; junction bases outside the gene matches: 5.

This chain links TRBV3-1 (or the pseudogene TRBV3-2) with TRBJ1-6; D remains unclear. The V and J ends lost 1 base and 8 bases respectively, with 12 bases between them. There are 15 residues in the CDR3. Looked up from germline, CDR1 is LGHDT and CDR2 is YNNKEL (reference sequence). Here the CDR3 reads CASSQGPPFDSPLHF. The CDR3 DNA follows: TGTGCCAGCAGCCAAGGGCCCCCCTTTGATTCACCCCTCCACTTT.

The chain has TRBV3-1 (or the pseudogene TRBV3-2) and TRBJ2-7; D perhaps matches TRBD1 (6 bases). The V end lost 4 bases, the J end lost 0 bases, and 13 bases lay between the germline ends. Germline-derived CDR1 and CDR2 are LGHDT and YNNKEL (reference sequence). The CDR3 spans 15 residues. In DNA, the CDR3 is TGTGCCAGCAGCCCGACCCGGACAGTCTCCTACGAGCAGTACTTC. Translated: CASSPTRTVSYEQYF.

The chain uses TRBV18 and TRBJ2-7, with 12 bases lining up with TRBD2. The CDR3 is 15 amino acids. V lost 5 bases and J lost 1; bases outside the gene matches: 3. The germline CDR1 and CDR2 sequences are KGHSH and LQKENI. CDR3 bases: TGTGCCAGCTCAACTGGACTAGCGGGGTCCTACGAGCAGTACTTC. Translating gives CASSTGLAGSYEQYF.

V usage is TRBV6-5 and J usage is TRBJ1-4; no clear D. The CDR3 covers 14 residues. V lost 6 bases to trimming and J lost 0 bases, with 8 bases between them. CDR1 is MNHEY and CDR2 is SVGAGI in the germline V gene. The CDR3 DNA is TGTGCCAGCAGAAGCCTTACAACTAATGAAAAACTGTTTTTT. This encodes CASRSLTTNEKLFF.